The 16 T cell receptor beta chains below come from one sample, sequenced in a study of PD-1 blockade in classical Hodgkin lymphoma. Relapse after autologous stem cell transplantation occurred in every patient, and brentuximab vedotin exposure varied. TCRdb keeps only in-frame clones here, not all; method: immunoSEQ multiplex PCR. This sample carries about 15,000 clones, roughly 68% of them seen once, and the ten largest clones take about 11%. The material was peripheral blood mononuclear cells (PBMCs), obtained at baseline. The receptors originated from a human donor with classical Hodgkin lymphoma.

This clone was found a few times. V usage is TRBV6-5 and J usage is TRBJ2-1; tentative D call: TRBD2 (6 bases). The CDR3 extends over 13 amino acids. Germline V gives CDR1 MNHEY, CDR2 SVGAGI. Trimming shortened V by 1 base and J by 9 bases, and 10 bases separated the two germline ends. In nucleotides, the CDR3 is TGTGCCAGCAGTTACTTGGGGGGAGCTGAGCAGTTCTTC. Encoded protein: CASSYLGGAEQFF.

The chain combines TRBV18 with TRBJ1-6, with a weak D call TRBD1 (5 bases). V shed 3 bases and J shed 8 bases, with 5 bases lying between them. This CDR3 comprises 12 residues. Germline V gene lookup returns CDR1 KGHSH and CDR2 LQKENI. In DNA, the CDR3 is TGTGCCAGCTCACCGGGGGATTCACCCCTCCACTTT. This translates into CASSPGDSPLHF.

The chain couples TRBV6-4 to TRBJ1-2, with 10 positions matching TRBD1. The V gene's germline CDR1 is MRHNA and CDR2 SNTAGT. The CDR3 sequence is 14 residues long. With V trimmed by 6 bases and J by 7 bases, 8 bases remained unmatched. The DNA for the CDR3 is TGTGCCAGCAGAGGGGGACAGGGGATGTCTGGCTACACCTTC. Its translation is CASRGGQGMSGYTF.

This clone is categorized as medium-sized. The V and J genes are TRBV4-1 and TRBJ2-7; no clear D. V dropped 0 bases and J dropped 2 bases, with 8 bases sitting between them. Germline V gene lookup returns CDR1 MGHRA and CDR2 YSYEKL. The CDR3 has 14 amino acids. The CDR3: CASSQDAGTYEQYF. The CDR3 coding sequence is TGCGCCAGCAGCCAAGATGCAGGTACCTACGAGCAGTACTTC.

This clone was counted between two and nine times. The chain has TRBV7-3 and TRBJ2-1; tentatively, D is TRBD1 (5 bases). The germline gives CDR1 SGHTA, CDR2 FQGTGA. The CDR3 is 13 residues long. V gave up 0 bases and J gave up 8 bases, with 8 bases separating them. CDR3 nucleotides: TGTGCCAGCAGCTTAACTGGGGCTCATGAGCAGTTCTTC. It encodes CASSLTGAHEQFF. Variable domain in full (rest from reference TRBV7-3 and TRBJ2-1): GAGVSQTPSNKVTEKGKYVELRCDPISGHTALYWYRQSLGQGPEFLIYFQGTGAADDSGLPNDRFFAVRPEGSVSTLKIQRTERGDSAVYLCASSLTGAHEQFFGPGTRLTVL.

The chain carries TRBV11-2 and TRBJ1-1; 7 nucleotides line up with TRBD1. The junction had 7 bases not matched to a gene; V was cut back by 6 bases and J by 3 bases. In germline, CDR1 is SGHAT, CDR2 FQNNGV. The CDR3 consists of 14 residues. The CDR3 protein is CASRLTGWDTEAFF. In nucleotides, the CDR3 is TGTGCCAGCAGACTGACAGGGTGGGACACTGAAGCTTTCTTT.

The CDR3, as DNA: TGCAGCGTTGACATTGCGGCATGGGAGCAGTTCTTC. Its protein product is CSVDIAAWEQFF. The chain carries TRBV29-1 and TRBJ2-1; D ambiguous. This CDR3 has 12 residues. CDR1 SQVTM and CDR2 ANQGSEA come from the germline V gene. V was trimmed by 3 bases and J by 10 bases, leaving 13 bases between them.

The table lists this clone with a few counts. The chain uses TRBV27 and TRBJ1-5; 8 bases are a match to TRBD1. Looked up from germline, CDR1 is MNHEY and CDR2 is SMNVEV (reference sequence). This CDR3 has 15 amino acids. The V and J ends lost 5 bases and 3 bases, in that order; junction bases with no gene match: 6. This chain's CDR3 is CASSTLTGVNQPQHF. In DNA, the CDR3 is TGTGCCAGCAGTACCCTGACAGGGGTCAATCAGCCCCAGCATTTT.

By its share, this clone is medium-sized (0.01 to 0.1%). This chain connects TRBV28 to TRBJ1-5, with D perhaps TRBD1 (6 bases). In germline, CDR1 is MDHEN, CDR2 SYDVKM. V lost 1 base and J lost 0, with 13 bases in between. CDR3 size: 17 residues. CDR3 sequence reads: CASSLFGQLYSNQPQHF. The CDR3 DNA reads as TGTGCCAGCAGTTTATTCGGACAGCTCTATAGCAATCAGCCCCAGCATTTT.

The chain combines TRBV5-4 with TRBJ1-2; 10 bases agree with TRBD1. The CDR3 has 15 amino acids. Germline CDR1 and CDR2: SGHNT and YYREEE (reference sequence). Unmatched junction bases numbered 4, after V lost 2 bases and J lost 3 bases. CDR3 protein: CASSFSGTGDYGYTF. The CDR3 DNA follows: TGTGCCAGCAGCTTCTCTGGGACAGGGGACTATGGCTACACCTTC. Using reference TRBV5-4 and TRBJ1-2 for the parts outside the CDR3, the full variable domain is ETGVTQSPTHLIKTRGQQVTLRCSSQSGHNTVSWYQQALGQGPQFIFQYYREEENGRGNFPPRFSGLQFPNYSSELNVNALELDDSALYLCASSFSGTGDYGYTFGSGTRLTVV.

The J gene is TRBJ1-2, the V gene TRBV30, with a tentative D call TRBD1 (6 bases). The CDR3 extends over 18 amino acids. The germline CDR1 and CDR2 sequences are GTSNPN and SVGIG (reference sequence). V dropped 2 bases and J dropped 1 base, with 23 bases sitting between them. DNA of the CDR3: TGTGCCTGGAGTACCCCCCAAGGGGGAGCGACCCTTAACTATGGCTACACCTTC. As protein: CAWSTPQGGATLNYGYTF.

The CDR3 loop reads CASSLTRGRGGDIQYF. CDR3 nucleotide sequence: TGTGCCAGCAGTTTAACTCGTGGACGAGGGGGAGACATTCAGTACTTC. This chain links TRBV27 with TRBJ2-4; TRBD1 might be the D (6 bases). The CDR3 spans 16 residues. V was trimmed by 2 bases and J by 8 bases, leaving 19 bases between them. Germline-derived CDR1 and CDR2 are MNHEY and SMNVEV (reference sequence).

By share, this clone counts as medium-sized (0.01 to 0.1%). The V gene is TRBV19, the J gene TRBJ2-1, with 8 bases lining up with TRBD2. The J segment lost 3 bases and the V segment lost 10 bases, leaving 5 bases of the junction unmatched. The CDR3 spans 13 residues. Per the germline V gene, CDR1 is LNHDA and CDR2 is SQIVND (reference sequence). In nucleotides, the CDR3 is TGTGCCATTTCGACTAGCGTCTACAATGAGCAGTTCTTC. This codes for CAISTSVYNEQFF. The full variable domain, completed using reference TRBV19 and TRBJ2-1, is DGGITQSPKYLFRKEGQNVTLSCEQNLNHDAMYWYRQDPGQGLRLIYYSQIVNDFQKGDIAEGYSVSREKKESFPLTVTSAQKNPTAFYLCAISTSVYNEQFFGPGTRLTVL.

The sample holds a few counts of this clone. The chain links TRBV7-9 to TRBJ2-3; no clear D. The germline V gene encodes CDR1 SEHNR and CDR2 FQNEAQ (reference sequence). Trimming cost V 5 bases and J 4 bases, with 13 bases left between them. The length of the CDR3 is 14 residues. This CDR3 is CASSQGPDPDTQYF. The CDR3 region has the DNA TGTGCCAGCAGCCAAGGGCCAGATCCAGATACGCAGTATTTT.

This chain joins TRBV5-1 and TRBJ2-7; D remains unclear. The CDR3 spans 14 residues. Germline V gives CDR1 SGHRS, CDR2 YFSETQ. The V and J ends lost 0 bases and 0 bases respectively, with 7 bases between them. The CDR3 region is CASSLAVSSYEQYF. CDR3 in DNA: TGCGCCAGCAGCTTGGCGGTTAGCTCCTACGAGCAGTACTTC.

This clone was detected a few times. J is TRBJ2-2 and V is TRBV19; 8 nucleotides align to TRBD1. This CDR3 is built from 17 residues. CDR1 and CDR2 (germline): LNHDA, SQIVND (reference sequence). V shed 0 bases and J 3 bases; nucleotides not matched to a gene: 6. In DNA, the CDR3 is TGTGCCAGTAGTATAGATCTGGACAGGGAGGACACCGGGGAGCTGTTTTTT. Amino acid sequence: CASSIDLDREDTGELFF.